Presented here are 28 T cell receptor beta chains from one specimen sequenced in a study of T cell responses to AZD1222 COVID-19 vaccine (dated by TCRdb to the early 2020s). Library prep was done by the immunoSEQ multiplex PCR assay. Imported from immuneACCESS, the table was reduced by TCRdb to in-frame sequences with V and J called. These copies leave out some clones; in studies compared against another copy, an unresolved V gene accounts for under half, and the cause of the remainder is not known. The sample records 110,000 or so clones, approximately 91% of which are singletons. The biggest ten clones account for 4% to 5% of the sample. The time point label on this specimen signifies: baseline before first vaccination. The sample here was peripheral blood, taken on day 0 of AZD1222 vaccination. The origin of the receptors is an adult in good health.

J is TRBJ1-5 and V is TRBV7-2; TRBD1 might be the D (5 bases). Germline CDR1 SGHTA, CDR2 FQGNSA. The V and J ends lost 6 bases and 7 bases respectively, with 13 bases between them. This CDR3 is built from 13 residues. The CDR3 bases are TGTGCCAGCAGACTAACGGGGGTACAGCCCCAGCATTTT. Its protein is CASRLTGVQPQHF.

The chain links TRBV7-8 to TRBJ1-5; the D is unclear. Trimming shortened V by 6 bases and J by 3 bases, and 15 bases separated the two germline ends. Germline values: CDR1 SGHVS, CDR2 FQNEAQ. This CDR3 spans 15 amino acids. This CDR3 reads CASSLDGRLNQPQHF. CDR3 DNA sequence: TGTGCCAGCAGTCTCGACGGACGGCTCAATCAGCCCCAGCATTTT. The whole variable domain, filled in from reference TRBV7-8 and TRBJ1-5, reads GAGVSQSPRYKVAKRGQDVALRCDPISGHVSLFWYQQALGQGPEFLTYFQNEAQLDKSGLPSDRFFAERPEGSVSTLKIQRTQQEDSAVYLCASSLDGRLNQPQHFGDGTRLSIL.

CDR3 nucleotide sequence: TGTGCCACCAGCAGAGGGCGTGGCACAGATACGCAGTATTTT. This encodes CATSRGRGTDTQYF. The J gene is TRBJ2-3, the V gene TRBV15, with D uncertain. Trimming left V 1 base short and J 1 base short, with 6 bases between. The CDR3 consists of 14 residues. CDR1 is LNHNV and CDR2 is YYDKDF in the germline V gene (reference sequence).

The chain recombines TRBV19 with TRBJ1-1, with D hard to call. Trimming shortened V by 4 bases and J by 2 bases, and 8 bases separated the two germline ends. Germline V gives CDR1 LNHDA, CDR2 SQIVND (reference sequence). The CDR3 consists of 13 residues. The CDR3 spells CASSSQLNTEAFF. The CDR3, as DNA: TGTGCCAGTAGTAGCCAGTTAAACACTGAAGCTTTCTTT.

CDR3 DNA: TGTGCCAGCAGCTTAACAGAAAACACTGAAGCTTTCTTT. This translates into CASSLTENTEAFF. This chain uses TRBV7-3 with TRBJ1-1; unclear D gene. The CDR3 length is 13 residues. Trimming cost V 0 bases and J 2 bases, with 4 bases left between them. CDR1 and CDR2 from the germline V gene are SGHTA and FQGTGA.

The chain carries TRBV9 and TRBJ2-3; tentatively, D is TRBD1 (5 bases). V was clipped by 3 bases and J by 4 bases, with 12 bases between them. The length of the CDR3 is 14 residues. Germline loops: CDR1 SGDLS, CDR2 YYNGEE. The CDR3 DNA reads TGTGCCAGCAGCGCAGACCAGGGCGCAGATACGCAGTATTTT. Encoded protein: CASSADQGADTQYF.

The rearrangement uses TRBV6-5 and TRBJ2-7; TRBD1 is a possible D gene (6 bases). V was trimmed by 7 bases and J by 4 bases, leaving 17 bases between them. Germline V gives CDR1 MNHEY, CDR2 SVGAGI. CDR3 length equals 14 residues. CDR3 nucleotide sequence: TGTGCCAGCACGTTTTCGGGACAAAAATACGAGCAGTACTTC. This sequence encodes CASTFSGQKYEQYF.

This chain links TRBV11-2 with TRBJ2-7, with TRBD1 identical over 9 bases. The junction had 8 bases not matched to a gene; V was cut back by 4 bases and J by 1 base. This CDR3 is built from 16 residues. Germline loops: CDR1 SGHAT, CDR2 FQNNGV. The CDR3 DNA sequence: TGTGCCAGCAGCTCCGAACAGGGGGCCGTGTCCTACGAGCAGTACTTC. It is translated as CASSSEQGAVSYEQYF.

The V gene is TRBV18, the J gene TRBJ2-1, with 9 nucleotides matching TRBD1. This CDR3 has 15 residues. V trimming: 4 bases; J trimming: 4 bases; junction bases outside the gene matches: 5. The germline gives CDR1 KGHSH, CDR2 LQKENI. The CDR3 DNA follows: TGTGCCAGCTCACTACGACAGGGGGGGTACAATGAGCAGTTCTTC. Encoded protein: CASSLRQGGYNEQFF. Drawing the rest from reference TRBV18 and TRBJ2-1, the complete variable domain is NAGVMQNPRHLVRRRGQEARLRCSPMKGHSHVYWYRQLPEEGLKFMVYLQKENIIDESGMPKERFSAEFPKEGPSILRIQQVVRGDSAAYFCASSLRQGGYNEQFFGPGTRLTVL.

The chain has TRBV3-1 (or the pseudogene TRBV3-2) and TRBJ2-5; 15 nucleotides align to TRBD2. Trimming removed 4 bases from V and 2 bases from J; junction bases left unmatched: 2. Germline V gene sequence: CDR1 LGHDT, CDR2 YNNKEL (reference sequence). The CDR3 has 16 amino acids. This CDR3 is CASSLGTSGGQETQYF. The CDR3 DNA reads TGTGCCAGCAGCCTGGGGACTAGCGGGGGGCAAGAGACCCAGTACTTC.

The chain recombines TRBV24-1 with TRBJ2-2, with 7 bases matching TRBD1. CDR1 is KGHDR, CDR2 SFDVKD, per germline. This CDR3 contains 13 residues. The V and J ends lost 9 bases and 0 bases, in that order; junction bases with no gene match: 0. CDR3 sequence: CATGTANTGELFF. CDR3 DNA: TGTGCCACCGGGACAGCGAACACCGGGGAGCTGTTTTTT.

This chain connects TRBV3-1 (or the pseudogene TRBV3-2) to TRBJ2-6; 7 nucleotides agree with TRBD1. Germline values: CDR1 LGHDT, CDR2 YNNKEL (reference sequence). The CDR3 extends over 17 amino acids. V lost 7 bases, J lost 0 bases, and 9 bases stayed unmatched. CDR3 in amino acids: CASNSEGAISGANVLTF. The CDR3 DNA reads as TGTGCCAGCAACTCTGAGGGGGCAATCTCTGGGGCCAACGTCCTGACTTTC.

This chain links TRBV11-2 with TRBJ2-7; D ambiguous. Germline values: CDR1 SGHAT, CDR2 FQNNGV. The CDR3 contains 15 residues. V was pared by 3 bases and J by 0 bases, with 12 bases between. The CDR3 here is CASSFLPYLSYEQYF. The CDR3 bases are TGTGCCAGCAGCTTTTTGCCTTACCTCTCCTACGAGCAGTACTTC. The complete variable domain, with remaining parts taken from reference TRBV11-2 and TRBJ2-7, reads EAGVAQSPRYKIIEKRQSVAFWCNPISGHATLYWYQQILGQGPKLLIQFQNNGVVDDSQLPKDRFSAERLKGVDSTLKIQPAKLEDSAVYLCASSFLPYLSYEQYFGPGTRLTVT.

This chain links TRBV7-6 with TRBJ1-1, with D possibly matching TRBD1 (5 bases). This CDR3 comprises 13 residues. The germline CDR1 and CDR2 sequences are SGHVS and FNYEAQ. V dropped 7 bases and J dropped 1 base, with 10 bases sitting between them. CDR3 nucleotide sequence: TGTGCCAGCACCCTAGGGGCGAACACTGAAGCTTTCTTT. Translated: CASTLGANTEAFF.

The J gene is TRBJ1-3, the V gene TRBV2; TRBD1 matches at 10 bases. This CDR3 region has 15 residues. The J segment lost 4 bases and the V segment lost 4 bases, leaving 4 bases of the junction unmatched. Germline CDR1 reads SNHLY; CDR2 reads FYNNEI. The CDR3 is CASSGDRGLGNTIYF. DNA of the CDR3: TGTGCCAGCAGTGGGGACAGGGGATTAGGAAACACCATATATTTT.

The chain couples TRBV6-5 to TRBJ2-7; TRBD1 is a possible D gene (5 bases). V lost 5 bases and J lost 4, with 12 bases in between. CDR1 MNHEY and CDR2 SVGAGI come from the germline V gene. There are 13 residues in the CDR3. The CDR3 bases are TGTGCCAGCAGTACACCAAGGGGTTACGAGCAGTACTTC. It yields the protein CASSTPRGYEQYF.

This chain links TRBV5-3 with TRBJ2-7; weak D call: TRBD1 (6 bases). TRBV5-3 is an ORF for which the function is uncertain. Trimming stripped 2 bases from V and 4 bases from J, with 19 bases between. The CDR3 length is 16 residues. The CDR3 sequence: CARSFNRELRGYEQYF. CDR3 DNA: TGTGCCAGAAGCTTCAACAGGGAATTAAGGGGTTACGAGCAGTACTTC.

This chain uses TRBV15 with TRBJ2-4; D is unclear. The germline CDR1 and CDR2 sequences are LNHNV and YYDKDF (reference sequence). V was cut by 3 bases and J by 6 bases, with 9 bases left in between. This CDR3 is built from 13 residues. The CDR3 nucleotides are TGTGCCACCAGCAGTGTTGGGGTAAACATTCAGTACTTC. It is translated as CATSSVGVNIQYF.

The chain has TRBV5-8 and TRBJ1-5; 7 nucleotides line up with TRBD1. Germline CDR1 SGHTS, CDR2 YDEGEE. V trimming: 1 base; J trimming: 1 base; junction bases outside the gene matches: 5. This CDR3 has 16 residues. DNA of the CDR3: TGTGCCAGCAGCTTGAAGCAGGGGGGAAGCAATCAGCCCCAGCATTTT. As protein: CASSLKQGGSNQPQHF. The complete variable domain, with remaining parts taken from reference TRBV5-8 and TRBJ1-5, reads EAGVTQSPTHLIKTRGQQATLRCSPISGHTSVYWYQQALGLGLQFLLWYDEGEERNRGNFPPRFSGRQFPNYSSELNVNALELEDSALYLCASSLKQGGSNQPQHFGDGTRLSIL.

The J gene is TRBJ1-1, the V gene TRBV5-1, with a weak D call TRBD1 (5 bases). Trimming took 4 bases from V and 1 from J, leaving 8 bases between them. The germline V gene encodes CDR1 SGHRS and CDR2 YFSETQ. This CDR3 comprises 13 residues. CDR3 protein: CASSRDGNTEAFF. The CDR3 nucleotides read TGCGCCAGCAGCCGGGACGGGAACACTGAAGCTTTCTTT.

Only one count was recorded for this clone. This chain links TRBV7-9 with TRBJ1-2; no firm D call. CDR1 and CDR2 (germline): SEHNR, FQNEAQ (reference sequence). This CDR3 is 12 amino acids long. The V gene lost 5 bases and the J gene lost 4 bases, with 8 bases spanning the gap. CDR3: CASSPEVYGYTF. In DNA form, the CDR3 reads TGTGCCAGCAGCCCGGAGGTCTATGGCTACACCTTC.

The CDR3 sequence: CASSSPNSYEQYF. In nucleotides, the CDR3 is TGTGCCAGCAGTTCCCCCAACTCCTACGAGCAGTACTTC. This chain links TRBV6-5 with TRBJ2-7; D is undetermined. Germline V gene sequence: CDR1 MNHEY, CDR2 SVGAGI. This CDR3 is built from 13 residues. Trimming took off 4 bases at V and 0 bases at J, with 7 bases between the two ends.

The gene calls are TRBV18 and TRBJ1-4, with D uncertain. CDR1 is KGHSH, CDR2 LQKENI, per germline. The CDR3 runs 15 residues. The germline V and J ends were trimmed by 2 bases and 0 bases, with 7 bases remaining between them. CDR3 amino acids: CASSPGLATNEKLFF. CDR3 DNA: TGTGCCAGCTCACCAGGTCTTGCAACTAATGAAAAACTGTTTTTT. The variable domain in full, completed from reference TRBV18 and TRBJ1-4, reads NAGVMQNPRHLVRRRGQEARLRCSPMKGHSHVYWYRQLPEEGLKFMVYLQKENIIDESGMPKERFSAEFPKEGPSILRIQQVVRGDSAAYFCASSPGLATNEKLFFGSGTQLSVL.

The V call is TRBV7-9, the J call TRBJ1-1, with TRBD1 identical over 10 bases. CDR1 and CDR2 from the germline V gene are SEHNR and FQNEAQ (reference sequence). V lost 2 bases to trimming and J lost 8 bases; unmatched junction nucleotides: 5. This CDR3 is 14 amino acids long. The CDR3 DNA reads TGTGCCAGCAGCTTAAAGGGGACAGGGGAAGAAGCTTTCTTT. Amino acid sequence: CASSLKGTGEEAFF.

The CDR3 nucleotides are TGCGCCAGCAGCCAAGATTCTCCCAGGGCACCTGGAAACACCATATATTTT. Amino acid sequence: CASSQDSPRAPGNTIYF. The chain carries TRBV4-1 and TRBJ1-3; TRBD1 is a possible D gene (5 bases). V shed 0 bases and J shed 2 bases, with 14 bases lying between them. This CDR3 has 17 amino acids. CDR1 is MGHRA, CDR2 YSYEKL, per germline.

The gene calls are TRBV29-1 and TRBJ1-2, with no clear D. Germline V lookup: CDR1 SQVTM, CDR2 ANQGSEA. This CDR3 region has 10 residues. V was trimmed by 5 bases and J by 4 bases, leaving 5 bases between them. DNA of the CDR3: TGCAGCGTTTCGAGCTATGGCTACACCTTC. This encodes CSVSSYGYTF.

The V call is TRBV12-3 or TRBV12-4, the J call TRBJ2-1; D not resolved. Deletions cut 6 bases from V and 10 bases from J, with 7 bases between. The CDR3 totals 10 residues. DNA for the CDR3: TGTGCCAGCAGCCGTGGGGAGCAGTTCTTC. This gives the protein CASSRGEQFF.

The V gene is TRBV5-1, the J gene TRBJ2-7; 8 bases are shared with TRBD1. From germline, CDR1 is SGHRS and CDR2 YFSETQ. CDR3 length: 15 residues. V lost 4 bases and J lost 0; bases outside the gene matches: 6. The CDR3 nucleotides are TGCGCCAGCAGCCCGGACAGGGAAAGCTCCTACGAGCAGTACTTC. It specifies CASSPDRESSYEQYF.